These 3 T cell receptor beta chains came from one sample sequenced in a study of blood T cells in healthy people across ages. The authors ran a second PCR of about 7 to 11 cycles using a sample-barcoded 5' primer and a J-beta primer mix. TCRdb reanalysed the 5' RACE reads using MiXCR and keeps one entry per CDR3 protein. The sample carries 1.5 million or so distinct CDR3 sequences, 42% recorded once. Sequencing was done on a sample of blood. All receptors derive from a young woman in good health.

This sequence joins TRBV7-2 and TRBJ2-5; 11 bases are a match to TRBD2. This CDR3 is built from 16 residues. Germline CDR1 reads SGHTA; CDR2 reads FQGNSA. Trimming removed 0 bases from V and 1 base from J; junction bases left unmatched: 1. CDR3 in DNA: TGTGCCAGCAGCTTAGCACTAGCGGGGGCCCAAGAGACCCAGTACTTC. Protein sequence: CASSLALAGAQETQYF.

The V and J genes are TRBV5-1 and TRBJ2-1; D possibly uses TRBD1 or TRBD2 (5 bases each). CDR1 is SGHRS, CDR2 YFSETQ, per germline. The CDR3 has 16 residues. The ends were cut back, 9 bases at V and 3 bases at J, with 22 bases in the middle. The CDR3 DNA reads as TGCGCCACCAGGCAGGTCGAGGGACCGGACTACAATGAGCAGTTCTTC. This codes for CATRQVEGPDYNEQFF.

The genes are TRBV9 and TRBJ2-1; TRBD1 might be the D (6 bases). In germline, CDR1 is SGDLS, CDR2 YYNGEE. This CDR3 contains 15 residues. Trimming left V 2 bases short and J 8 bases short, with 17 bases between. The CDR3 DNA follows: TGTGCCAGCAGCGTCCGAATACAGGGAATCGATGAGCAGTTCTTC. The encoded protein is CASSVRIQGIDEQFF.